The clone carrying this T cell receptor (beta chain) appeared many times. The read is 3 residues too short to cover the CDR3 end, so that end is filled in from the germline J gene. This entry is derived from a study of T cell clonality in common variable immunodeficiency. Looked up from germline, CDR1 is MDHEN and CDR2 is SYDVKM. V was cut by 5 bases and J by 0 bases, with 13 bases left in between. The length of the CDR3 is 15 residues. TCRdb keeps only in-frame clones here, not all; method: immunoSEQ multiplex PCR. The sample is made up of about 60,000 clones, none counted only once. The specimen was peripheral blood mononuclear cells. The chain combines TRBV28 with TRBJ1-2; D remains unclear. This sequence was found in a person aged 18-69 years in good health. The part of the CDR3 DNA that was read is TGTGCCAGCAGTCCAGCCGACTCGACTAACTATGGC. Residues: CASSPADSTNYG. The full CDR3 sequence reads CASSPADSTNYGYTF.